Described below is a single TCR beta chain sequence and its context. Clones were sequenced by immunoSEQ multiplex PCR, and TCRdb holds only the in-frame ones, with some missing. The data hold 100,000 or so clones, with 75% to 95% observed a single time. The CDR3 is 14 residues long. V was cut by 3 bases and J by 0 bases, with 6 bases left in between. Per germline, CDR1 PRHDT and CDR2 FYEKMQ (reference sequence). These data belong to a study of T cell changes during pregnancy in multiple sclerosis. The sample here was peripheral blood, taken in the second trimester of pregnancy. The receptor comes from a female donor with multiple sclerosis, enrolled in a pregnancy study. This chain connects TRBV13 to TRBJ2-4; no clear D. The DNA for the CDR3 is TGTGCCAGCAGCTTGTTAGTAGCCAAAAACATTCAGTACTTC. Amino acid sequence: CASSLLVAKNIQYF.